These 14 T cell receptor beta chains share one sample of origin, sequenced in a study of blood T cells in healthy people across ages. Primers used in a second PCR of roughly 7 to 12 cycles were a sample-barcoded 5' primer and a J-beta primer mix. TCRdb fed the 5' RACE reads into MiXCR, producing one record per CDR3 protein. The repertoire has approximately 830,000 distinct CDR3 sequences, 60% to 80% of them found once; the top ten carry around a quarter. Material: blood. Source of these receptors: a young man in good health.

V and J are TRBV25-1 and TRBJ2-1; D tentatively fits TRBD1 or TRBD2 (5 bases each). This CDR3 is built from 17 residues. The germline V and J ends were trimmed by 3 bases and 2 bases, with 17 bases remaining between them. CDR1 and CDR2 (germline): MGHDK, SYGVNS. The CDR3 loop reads CASSDTNPGPAYNEQFF. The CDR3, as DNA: TGTGCCAGCAGTGATACGAATCCGGGACCCGCCTACAATGAGCAGTTCTTC.

The CDR3 reads CASRPGLARNTQYF. In DNA form, the CDR3 reads TGTGCCAGCAGACCGGGACTAGCGCGCAATACGCAGTATTTT. The chain uses TRBV6-2 or TRBV6-3 and TRBJ2-3; 10 bases match TRBD2. This CDR3 has 14 residues. Germline V CDR1 and CDR2: MNHEY, SVGEGT. V lost 6 bases to trimming and J lost 7 bases; unmatched junction nucleotides: 7.

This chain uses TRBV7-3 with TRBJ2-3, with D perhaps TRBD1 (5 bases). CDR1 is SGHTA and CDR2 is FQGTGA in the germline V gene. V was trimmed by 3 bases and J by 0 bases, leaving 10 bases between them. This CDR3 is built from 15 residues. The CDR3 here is CASSFSGMSTDTQYF. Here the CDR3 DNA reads TGTGCCAGCAGCTTCTCAGGGATGAGCACAGATACGCAGTATTTT.

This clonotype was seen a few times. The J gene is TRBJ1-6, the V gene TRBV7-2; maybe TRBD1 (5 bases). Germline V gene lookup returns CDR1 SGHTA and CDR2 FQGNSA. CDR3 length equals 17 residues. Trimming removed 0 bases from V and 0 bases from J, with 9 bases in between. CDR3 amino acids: CASSLAGTSSYNSPLHF. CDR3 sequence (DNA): TGTGCCAGCAGCTTAGCGGGGACCAGCTCCTATAATTCACCCCTCCACTTT.

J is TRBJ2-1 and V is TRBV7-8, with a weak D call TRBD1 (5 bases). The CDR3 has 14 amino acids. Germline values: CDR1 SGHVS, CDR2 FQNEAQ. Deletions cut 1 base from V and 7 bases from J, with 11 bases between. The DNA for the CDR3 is TGTGCCAGCAGCTTAGGAAAGGGGCAGAATGAGCAGTTCTTC. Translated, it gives CASSLGKGQNEQFF.

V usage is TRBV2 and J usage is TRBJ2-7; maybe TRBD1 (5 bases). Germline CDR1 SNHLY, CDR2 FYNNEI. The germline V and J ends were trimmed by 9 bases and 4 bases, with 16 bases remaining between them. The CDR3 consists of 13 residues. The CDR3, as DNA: TGTGCCAGTCAGGGTCTGATAGGTTACGAGCAGTACTTC. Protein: CASQGLIGYEQYF.

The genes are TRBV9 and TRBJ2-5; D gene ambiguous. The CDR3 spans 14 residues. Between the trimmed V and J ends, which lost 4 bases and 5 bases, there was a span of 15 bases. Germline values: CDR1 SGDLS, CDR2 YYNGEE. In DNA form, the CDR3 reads TGTGCCAGCAGCCCCAGCCGTCTGGGTGAGACCCAGTACTTC. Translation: CASSPSRLGETQYF. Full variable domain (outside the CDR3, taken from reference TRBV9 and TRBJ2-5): DSGVTQTPKHLITATGQRVTLRCSPRSGDLSVYWYQQSLDQGLQFLIQYYNGEERAKGNILERFSAQQFPDLHSELNLSSLELGDSALYFCASSPSRLGETQYFGPGTRLLVL.

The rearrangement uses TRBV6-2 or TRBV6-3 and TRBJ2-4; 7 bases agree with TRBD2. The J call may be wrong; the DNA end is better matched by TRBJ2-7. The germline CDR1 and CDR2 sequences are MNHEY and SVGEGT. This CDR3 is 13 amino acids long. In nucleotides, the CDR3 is TGTGCCAGCACCCCAGACGGGGGGTACGAGCAGTACTTC. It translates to CASTPDGGYEQYF.

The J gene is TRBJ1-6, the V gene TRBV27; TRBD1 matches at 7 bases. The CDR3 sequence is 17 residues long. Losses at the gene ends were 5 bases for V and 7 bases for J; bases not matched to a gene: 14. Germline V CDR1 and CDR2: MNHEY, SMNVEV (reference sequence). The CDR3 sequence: CASSNPLDRDGNSPLHF. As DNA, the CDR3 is TGTGCCAGCAGTAACCCTCTCGACAGGGATGGCAATTCACCCCTCCACTTT.

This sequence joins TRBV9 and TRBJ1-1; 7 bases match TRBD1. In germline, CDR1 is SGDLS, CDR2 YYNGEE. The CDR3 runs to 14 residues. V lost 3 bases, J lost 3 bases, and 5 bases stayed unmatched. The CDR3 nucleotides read TGTGCCAGCAGCGCCATTACAGGGGACACTGAAGCTTTCTTT. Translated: CASSAITGDTEAFF.

CDR3 nucleotide sequence: TGTGCCAGCAGCTGGACAGGGCACCAAGAGACCCAGTACTTC. Its translation: CASSWTGHQETQYF. V gene TRBV7-2 combines with J gene TRBJ2-5; 8 bases line up with TRBD1. J was trimmed by 0 bases and V by 4 bases; bases with no gene match: 1. In germline, CDR1 is SGHTA, CDR2 FQGNSA. The CDR3 spans 14 residues.

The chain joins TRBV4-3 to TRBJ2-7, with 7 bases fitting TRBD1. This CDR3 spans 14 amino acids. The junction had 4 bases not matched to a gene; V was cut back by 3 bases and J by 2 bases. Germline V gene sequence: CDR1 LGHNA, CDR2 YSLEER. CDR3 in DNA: TGCGCCAGCAGCCAGGCGACAGGGCCCTACGAGCAGTACTTC. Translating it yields CASSQATGPYEQYF.

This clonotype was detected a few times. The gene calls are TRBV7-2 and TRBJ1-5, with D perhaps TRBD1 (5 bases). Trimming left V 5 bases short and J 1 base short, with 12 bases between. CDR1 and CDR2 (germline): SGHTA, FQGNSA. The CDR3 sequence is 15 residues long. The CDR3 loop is CASSPDWGSNQPQHF. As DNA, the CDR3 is TGTGCCAGCAGCCCTGATTGGGGGAGCAATCAGCCCCAGCATTTT.

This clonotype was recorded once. As DNA, the CDR3 is TGTGCCAGCACCTACACTGGGGGCACAGATACGCAGTATTTT. Translated: CASTYTGGTDTQYF. V usage is TRBV12-3 or TRBV12-4 and J usage is TRBJ2-3; D is unclear. The V gene lost 7 bases and the J gene lost 1 base, with 12 bases spanning the gap. The CDR3 has 14 amino acids.